A selection of T cell receptor beta chains follows, all from one sample in a study of CD8 T cells in Susac syndrome. TCRdb independently ran MiXCR on the immunoSEQ multiplex PCR reads; one entry per CDR3 protein. Here the sample spans 200,000 or so distinct CDR3 sequences, about 95% being singletons. The sequenced sample consisted of CD4+ T cells from PBMCs. The receptor set was obtained from a human donor with multiple sclerosis. CDR3s include the opening cysteine and the closing phenylalanine or tryptophan. A D gene is named only where the DNA matches it firmly. Only some rows state a clone size, as once, few, many or a class for expanded clones.

CDR3 length,clone size,V gene,D gene,J gene,CDR3 DNA,CDR3 protein
17,.,TRBV4-1,.,TRBJ2-1,TGCGCCAGCAGCCAAGATCAGGCAGTCGGGCCCTACAATGAGCAGTTCTTC,CASSQDQAVGPYNEQFF
14,.,TRBV2,.,TRBJ1-2,TGTGCCAGCAGTGCCGAAGGGCGGGTCTATGGCTACACCTTC,CASSAEGRVYGYTF
15,.,TRBV20-1,TRBD2,TRBJ2-7,TGCAGTGCTAGAGTTGGCCTAGCGGGTTCCTACGAGCAGTACTTC,CSARVGLAGSYEQYF
17,.,TRBV5-1,TRBD2,TRBJ2-3,TGCGCCAGCAGCTTGGCCCTAGCGGGTTCTAGCACAGATACGCAGTATTTT,CASSLALAGSSTDTQYF
18,.,TRBV4-2,TRBD2,TRBJ2-7,TGTGCCAGCAGCCAAGATGTGGGACTAGCGAAGAGCTCCTACGAGCAGTACTTC,CASSQDVGLAKSSYEQYF
14,.,TRBV25-1,TRBD2,TRBJ2-2,TGTGCCAGCAGTGCACATAGCGGGACCGGGGAGCTGTTTTTT,CASSAHSGTGELFF
15,once,TRBV3-1,.,TRBJ2-5,TGTGCCAGCAGCCAAGATGGAGCCTTCCAAGAGACCCAGTACTTC,CASSQDGAFQETQYF
13,.,TRBV10-3,TRBD1,TRBJ2-7,TGTGCCATCAGCGCCGGGACAGGCTACGAGCAGTACTTC,CAISAGTGYEQYF
14,.,TRBV20-1,TRBD1,TRBJ1-1,TGCAGTGCGAGAGAAGAGGGGGCTTGGACTGAAGCTTTCTTT,CSAREEGAWTEAFF
14,.,TRBV20-1,TRBD2,TRBJ2-7,TGCAGTGCTAGGGGGACTAGCGGGAGCCTCGAGCAGTACTTC,CSARGTSGSLEQYF
12,.,TRBV6-6,.,TRBJ2-5,TGTGCCAGCAGTCAGAATGCAGAGACCCAGTACTTC,CASSQNAETQYF
13,.,TRBV29-1,.,TRBJ1-3,TGCAGCGTCGGTTACAGCTCTGGAAACACCATATATTTT,CSVGYSSGNTIYF
15,.,TRBV20-1,.,TRBJ2-5,TGCAGTGCTAGAGGCAGGAGAGAGGAACAAGAGACCCAGTACTTC,CSARGRREEQETQYF
12,.,TRBV30,.,TRBJ1-1,TGTGCCTGGAGGAACATGAACACTGAAGCTTTCTTT,CAWRNMNTEAFF
16,.,TRBV27,TRBD1,TRBJ1-5,TGTGCCAGCAGTTTAGGACAGGGAGGAGGTTATCAGCCCCAGCATTTT,CASSLGQGGGYQPQHF
15,once,TRBV9,.,TRBJ2-7,TGTGCCAGCAGCGGCGGGATGAAGGGTCCCTACGAGCAGTACTTC,CASSGGMKGPYEQYF